The 30 T cell receptor beta chains given below trace back to one sample, sequenced in a study of blood T cells in healthy people across ages. A sample-barcoded 5' primer and a J-beta primer mix were used in a second PCR of roughly 7 to 11 cycles. Via MiXCR, TCRdb re-called the 5' RACE reads, giving one row per CDR3 protein. This table holds 1.5 million to 1.9 million distinct CDR3 sequences, roughly two fifths found once. The sample taken for sequencing was blood. These receptors originate from a woman between 18 and 29 years old in good health.

The chain recombines TRBV20-1 with TRBJ1-6, with unresolved D. Germline CDR1 DFQATT, CDR2 SNEGSKA (reference sequence). V was trimmed by 6 bases and J by 13 bases, leaving 16 bases between them. The CDR3 totals 12 residues. DNA of the CDR3: TGCAGTGCCGATGGAGAGGAAGGGCCCCTCCACTTT. It is translated as CSADGEEGPLHF.

In this sample, this clonotype turned up a few times. The chain is built from TRBV11-1 and TRBJ2-5; D perhaps matches TRBD2 (6 bases). This CDR3 comprises 15 residues. Germline loops: CDR1 SGHAT, CDR2 FQDESV (reference sequence). CDR3 coding DNA: TGTTCTATCCAGTCCCCATCGGAGGGTTCAGAGACCCAGTACTTC. It translates to CSIQSPSEGSETQYF.

The chain has TRBV12-3 or TRBV12-4 and TRBJ2-5; the D is unclear. Trimming stripped 7 bases from V and 1 base from J, with 7 bases between. This CDR3 comprises 12 residues. CDR3 DNA sequence: TGTGCCAGCAACCACGCCCAAGAGACCCAGTACTTC. Protein: CASNHAQETQYF.

The gene calls are TRBV4-1 and TRBJ2-7, with 7 bases aligning to TRBD1. The DNA end is more similar to TRBJ2-5, so the J call may be wrong. The CDR3 is 16 residues long. From germline, CDR1 is MGHRA and CDR2 YSYEKL. Here the CDR3 reads CASSQRFDRAIETQYF. The CDR3 nucleotides read TGCGCCAGCAGCCAGAGATTCGACAGGGCCATCGAGACCCAGTACTTC.

V is TRBV3-1 and J is TRBJ2-1; maybe TRBD2 (5 bases). Trimming stripped 1 base from V and 5 bases from J, with 18 bases between. Germline loops: CDR1 LGHDT, CDR2 YNNKEL (reference sequence). This CDR3 has 17 residues. The CDR3, as DNA: TGTGCCAGCAGCCAAGTTAGGACCCCGAGGGCTCACAATGAGCAGTTCTTC. This translates into CASSQVRTPRAHNEQFF.

This clonotype occurred a few times. The rearrangement links TRBV6-5 to TRBJ2-7; 7 nucleotides match TRBD2. Per the germline V gene, CDR1 is MNHEY and CDR2 is SVGAGI. CDR3 size: 16 residues. V gave up 4 bases and J gave up 1 base; unmatched junction bases: 10. CDR3 sequence: CASSSLSGRASYEQYF. As DNA, the CDR3 is TGTGCCAGCAGTTCTCTTAGCGGGCGAGCGTCCTACGAGCAGTACTTC.

V gene TRBV4-2 combines with J gene TRBJ1-5; D gene uncertain. V lost 4 bases and J 3 bases, leaving 19 bases between the germline ends. Per germline, CDR1 LGHNA and CDR2 YNFKEQ. This CDR3 comprises 17 residues. For the CDR3, the DNA is TGTGCCAGCAGCCCTAAGTTCCCATCTGGGGACAATCAGCCCCAGCATTTT. Translated, it gives CASSPKFPSGDNQPQHF.

The V call is TRBV7-9, the J call TRBJ2-5; D remains unclear. The germline V gene has CDR1 SEHNR and CDR2 FQNEAQ (reference sequence). Trimming left V 1 base short and J 7 bases short, with 10 bases between. This CDR3 is built from 13 residues. DNA for the CDR3: TGTGCCAGCAGCTTAGAATCCGATGGGACCCAGTACTTC. Translation gives CASSLESDGTQYF. Together with reference TRBV7-9 and TRBJ2-5, the CDR3 gives the full variable domain: DTGVSQNPRHKITKRGQNVTFRCDPISEHNRLYWYRQTLGQGPEFLTYFQNEAQLEKSRLLSDRFSAERPKGSFSTLEIQRTEQGDSAMYLCASSLESDGTQYFGPGTRLLVL.

V and J are TRBV18 and TRBJ2-6, with 7 positions matching TRBD1. Germline CDR1 KGHSH, CDR2 LQKENI. With V trimmed by 1 base and J by 1 base, 7 bases remained unmatched. The CDR3 has 18 residues. Here the CDR3 reads CASSPRTGALSGANVLTF. The CDR3 DNA sequence: TGTGCCAGCTCACCACGAACAGGGGCGCTTTCTGGGGCCAACGTCCTGACTTTC.

The chain employs TRBV21-1 and TRBJ2-3; the DNA was not compared with TRBD2, the D call given in the table. TRBV21-1 is an annotated pseudogene. The CDR3 totals 15 residues. The CDR3 DNA sequence: TGTGCCAGCGGGCCCTGTGCGGGAGTTACAGATGCGCAGTATTTT. As protein: CASGPCAGVTDAQYF.

The CDR3 sequence: CASSPRDSVYNEQFF. The CDR3 region has the DNA TGTGCCAGCAGTCCCCGGGACTCTGTATACAATGAGCAGTTCTTC. The J gene is TRBJ2-1, the V gene TRBV28; TRBD2 is a possible D gene (6 bases). V shed 5 bases and J shed 4 bases, with 15 bases lying between them. The CDR3 extends over 15 amino acids. Germline V gene sequence: CDR1 MDHEN, CDR2 SYDVKM. Filled out from reference TRBV28 and TRBJ2-1, the complete variable domain reads DVKVTQSSRYLVKRTGEKVFLECVQDMDHENMFWYRQDPGLGLRLIYFSYDVKMKEKGDIPEGYSVSREKKERFSLILESASTNQTSMYLCASSPRDSVYNEQFFGPGTRLTVL.

A single count supports this clonotype. The chain carries TRBV6-2 or TRBV6-3 and TRBJ2-2, with 7 nucleotides matching TRBD2. Germline V gene data show CDR1 as MNHEY and CDR2 as SVGEGT. The J segment lost 3 bases and the V segment lost 2 bases, leaving 12 bases of the junction unmatched. This CDR3 spans 18 amino acids. The CDR3 loop reads CASSYALLRETYTGELFF. The CDR3 DNA is TGTGCCAGCAGTTACGCCCTCTTGCGGGAGACTTACACCGGGGAGCTGTTTTTT.

In regard to this clonotype: Compared with germline, one end of the junction differs, possibly owing to a read error. The chain employs TRBV12-3 or TRBV12-4 and TRBJ2-1; no definite D call. The CDR3 runs to 15 residues. The CDR3 bases are TGTGCCGGCAGTTTACTGGGCTTTGGGTACAATGAGCAGTTCTTC. As protein: CAGSLLGFGYNEQFF.

The rearrangement joins TRBV24-1 to TRBJ2-1; 11 nucleotides line up with TRBD2. With V trimmed by 2 bases and J by 10 bases, 12 bases remained unmatched. Germline V gene lookup returns CDR1 KGHDR and CDR2 SFDVKD. There are 17 residues in the CDR3. For the CDR3, the DNA is TGTGCCACCAGTGATTACACTAGCGGGAGAGTGAGCAGCGAGCAGTTCTTC. Encoded protein: CATSDYTSGRVSSEQFF.

J is TRBJ2-1 and V is TRBV20-1, with TRBD2 identical over 9 bases. The V and J ends lost 7 bases and 5 bases, in that order; junction bases with no gene match: 9. The CDR3 has 14 amino acids. Germline assignment: CDR1 DFQATT and CDR2 SNEGSKA (reference sequence). The CDR3 region is CSGHRTSDNNEQFF. The CDR3 coding sequence is TGCAGTGGTCACAGGACTAGCGACAACAATGAGCAGTTCTTC.

CDR3 protein: CASSRDRGNQETQYF. In DNA, the CDR3 is TGTGCCAGCAGTAGGGACAGGGGAAATCAAGAGACCCAGTACTTC. This rearrangement joins TRBV6-6 to TRBJ2-5; 10 bases fit TRBD1. Germline V gives CDR1 MNHNY, CDR2 SVGAGI (reference sequence). After removal of 5 bases from V and 2 bases from J, the junction contained 5 bases not matched to a gene. This CDR3 comprises 15 residues.

This clonotype was counted a few times. This chain links TRBV28 with TRBJ2-7, with D perhaps TRBD2 (6 bases). CDR3 length equals 14 residues. The V end lost 6 bases, the J end lost 2 bases, and 14 bases lay between the germline ends. Looked up from germline, CDR1 is MDHEN and CDR2 is SYDVKM. CDR3 loop: CASSQTSYAYEQYF. The CDR3 coding sequence is TGTGCCAGCAGCCAAACTAGCTATGCCTACGAGCAGTACTTC.

The gene calls are TRBV7-2 and TRBJ2-5; possibly TRBD1 for D (5 bases). The J call could be wrong; TRBJ2-7 is a better fit for the DNA end. This CDR3 spans 13 amino acids. Looked up from germline, CDR1 is SGHTA and CDR2 is FQGNSA. This CDR3 reads CASSPDDQGEQYF. As DNA, the CDR3 is TGTGCCAGCAGCCCGGACGACCAGGGCGAGCAGTACTTC.

The chain has TRBV5-1 and TRBJ2-3, with a tentative D call TRBD2 (5 bases). The V gene lost 3 bases and the J gene lost 0 bases, with 14 bases spanning the gap. The CDR3 contains 16 residues. CDR1 SGHRS and CDR2 YFSETQ come from the germline V gene. The CDR3 region is CASSWLKGGSTDTQYF. CDR3 coding DNA: TGCGCCAGCAGCTGGCTTAAGGGCGGGAGCACAGATACGCAGTATTTT. The whole variable domain, filled in from reference TRBV5-1 and TRBJ2-3, reads KAGVTQTPRYLIKTRGQQVTLSCSPISGHRSVSWYQQTPGQGLQFLFEYFSETQRNKGNFPGRFSGRQFSNSRSEMNVSTLELGDSALYLCASSWLKGGSTDTQYFGPGTRLTVL.

V gene TRBV6-2 or TRBV6-3 combines with J gene TRBJ2-2; D is perhaps TRBD2 (6 bases). Germline loops: CDR1 MNHEY, CDR2 SVGEGT. The CDR3 loop spans 15 amino acids. The V gene lost 2 bases and the J gene lost 6 bases, with 13 bases spanning the gap. CDR3 region: CASSYGPGGAGELFF. The CDR3, as DNA: TGTGCCAGCAGTTACGGACCTGGAGGGGCCGGGGAGCTGTTTTTT.

This clonotype occurred many times. The chain uses TRBV6-5 and TRBJ2-1; unclear D gene. Looked up from germline, CDR1 is MNHEY and CDR2 is SVGAGI. Trimming left V 7 bases short and J 0 bases short, with 7 bases between. The CDR3 contains 13 residues. The CDR3: CASTASSYNEQFF. DNA for the CDR3: TGTGCCAGCACGGCTAGCTCCTACAATGAGCAGTTCTTC.

The J gene is TRBJ2-1, the V gene TRBV6-6; the D gene is possibly TRBD2 (6 bases). The CDR3 is 15 amino acids. Germline values: CDR1 MNHNY, CDR2 SVGAGI (reference sequence). The ends were cut back, 2 bases at V and 6 bases at J, with 14 bases in the middle. The CDR3 nucleotides read TGTGCCAGCAGTTACAAGGGTATAGCGGCCAATGAGCAGTTCTTC. Its protein is CASSYKGIAANEQFF.

This clonotype was observed once. The V call is TRBV9, the J call TRBJ2-3; 7 bases agree with TRBD2. The ends lost 0 bases at V and 4 bases at J; junction bases unmatched: 5. CDR1 and CDR2 from the germline V gene are SGDLS and YYNGEE. The CDR3 consists of 15 residues. The CDR3 is CASSVVTGGSDTQYF. Written as DNA, the CDR3 is TGTGCCAGCAGCGTAGTCACGGGGGGTTCAGATACGCAGTATTTT.

The J gene is TRBJ1-3, the V gene TRBV10-3; D not certain. The germline V and J ends were trimmed by 11 bases and 0 bases, with 11 bases remaining between them. Germline lookup yields CDR1 ENHRY and CDR2 SYGVKD. The CDR3 extends over 13 amino acids. CDR3: CAAMESSGNTIYF. The CDR3 bases are TGTGCCGCCATGGAGAGCTCTGGAAACACCATATATTTT.

With regard to this clonotype: Its ends do not fully match the called genes, so a read error is possible. The chain has TRBV3-1 and TRBJ1-1, with D perhaps TRBD1 (5 bases). CDR3 length equals 14 residues. Germline CDR1 reads LGHDT; CDR2 reads YNNKEL (reference sequence). CDR3 DNA sequence: TGTGCCAGCAGCCAGACAGCGGCTTACACTGAGGCTTTCTTT. This codes for CASSQTAAYTEAFF.

On this clonotype: A single base separates this from a much larger clone, so it may be a read error. The chain recombines TRBV12-3 or TRBV12-4 with TRBJ2-1, with D possibly being TRBD2 (5 bases). The J call may not be correct, given that the DNA end is closer to TRBJ2-7. This CDR3 region has 15 residues. The CDR3 region is CASSYGLDSYNEQYF. CDR3 coding DNA: TGTGCCAGCAGTTACGGACTGGACTCCTACAATGAGCAGTACTTC.

CDR3 residues: CSASRLAGGPNEQFF. The CDR3 DNA is TGCAGTGCTTCGAGACTAGCGGGAGGGCCAAATGAGCAGTTCTTC. This chain joins TRBV20-1 and TRBJ2-1; 14 positions match TRBD2. V lost 5 bases and J lost 7; bases outside the gene matches: 7. The CDR3 spans 15 residues. Germline V lookup: CDR1 DFQATT, CDR2 SNEGSKA (reference sequence).

The J gene is TRBJ2-3, the V gene TRBV10-3, with 7 bases that match TRBD2. This CDR3 is 17 amino acids long. The germline V gene encodes CDR1 ENHRY and CDR2 SYGVKD. V lost 0 bases and J lost 0; bases outside the gene matches: 6. The CDR3 coding sequence is TGTGCCATCAGTGAGTCGGAGCTAGCGGTCAGCACAGATACGCAGTATTTT. Translating it yields CAISESELAVSTDTQYF.

This chain uses TRBV5-1 with TRBJ1-2, with D tentatively TRBD1 (6 bases). Germline CDR1 SGHRS, CDR2 YFSETQ. The CDR3 is 14 residues long. The V end lost 1 base, the J end lost 7 bases, and 14 bases lay between the germline ends. The CDR3, as DNA: TGCGCCAGCAGCTTGCCACGACAGGATGGTGGCTACACCTTC. It translates to CASSLPRQDGGYTF. Drawing the rest from reference TRBV5-1 and TRBJ1-2, the complete variable domain is KAGVTQTPRYLIKTRGQQVTLSCSPISGHRSVSWYQQTPGQGLQFLFEYFSETQRNKGNFPGRFSGRQFSNSRSEMNVSTLELGDSALYLCASSLPRQDGGYTFGSGTRLTVV.

The chain combines TRBV9 with TRBJ1-5, with D unclear. Trimming shortened V by 3 bases and J by 0 bases, and 7 bases separated the two germline ends. The germline V gene encodes CDR1 SGDLS and CDR2 YYNGEE. The length of the CDR3 is 14 residues. The CDR3 DNA reads TGTGCCAGCAGCGGGACCTATAGCAATCAGCCCCAGCATTTT. Amino acid sequence: CASSGTYSNQPQHF.